At least ten counts were recorded for the clone carrying this TCR beta chain. Its target is unknown. This entry is derived from a study of T cells after yellow fever vaccination. Whole-study findings and limits: After the booster, about 95% of CD4 and 88% of CD8 primary-response clones were re-detected. The secondary response was weaker, and its peak arrived faster, on day 5 versus 15.

One entry per CDR3 protein, called by TCRdb with MiXCR from the 5' RACE reads. The repertoire holds 60,000 to 85,000 distinct CDR3 sequences, over 6.5% seen once, with approximately 35% in the top ten. The receptor was isolated from a man younger than 35 who received the YFV17D yellow fever vaccine. The material sequenced was CD8+ T cells sorted from PBMCs, taken about 41 days after the first yellow fever vaccination.

CDR3 nucleotide sequence: TGCAGTGCTAGAGAACTAGCCCAAGCCTACAATGAGCAGTTCTTC. Protein sequence: CSARELAQAYNEQFF. The J gene is TRBJ2-1, the V gene TRBV20-1, with D possibly TRBD2 on 6 matching bases. CDR1 DFQATT and CDR2 SNEGSKA come from the germline V gene (reference sequence). Trimming removed 0 bases from V and 2 bases from J, with 11 bases in between. CDR3 length: 15 amino acids.